This T cell receptor (beta chain) appears in the sequencing data of a study of response to subunit inactivated influenza vaccine. V lost 4 bases and J lost 6, with 19 bases in between. This CDR3 has 16 amino acids. Germline CDR1 reads SGHVS; CDR2 reads FNYEAQ. Using its own MiXCR run on the RT-PCR reads, TCRdb lists one record per CDR3 protein. This sample yields some 540,000 distinct CDR3 sequences, of which approximately 24% are seen a single time; 2.5% to 3% belongs to the top ten. Separately, the same data were catalogued under a study of T cells expressing NK-cell markers. From that second work: UMIs accompanied the 5'RACE template switching by which TCR beta cDNA was made. Of eight sequenced donors, seven were HCMV-seropositive and one HCMV-seronegative.

The chain uses TRBV7-6 and TRBJ2-1; the D gene is possibly TRBD2 (5 bases). The sequences come from CD4+ T cells sorted from PBMCs, collected about 13 days after vaccination. The clonotype was recovered from a man in his fifties who received an inactivated influenza vaccine. The CDR3 sequence is CASSSLSWAGSNEQFF. The CDR3 region has the DNA TGTGCCAGCAGCTCCCTTTCCTGGGCGGGTTCCAATGAGCAGTTCTTC.